This entry concerns a single T cell receptor beta chain. Its antigen is still unknown. No much larger clonotype is one base removed from it; base qualities were not supplied. This same CDR3 is encoded by further DNA sequences in the sample. Donors were healthy HIV-negative adults with no recently reported acute infections or vaccinations. Every donor was a Caucasian adult living in Nashville, Tennessee, USA. For unsorted samples, 100 million or so PBMCs were counted, and genomic DNA was extracted using the QIAamp DNA Blood Mini kit. Blood was obtained by leukapheresis, after which PBMCs were separated by Ficoll-Histopaque density gradient centrifugation and cryopreserved in liquid nitrogen vapor phase. The data derive from a study of shared clonotypes between healthy human individuals (dated by TCRdb to the early 2020s). For the study in its entirety: A couple of women and three men aged 18 to 49 years were included in the cohort. To estimate repertoire size and how much clonotype sharing occurs between individuals, the study deeply sequenced the blood TCR repertoires of roughly 5 healthy adults. Leukapheresis yielded between about 0.8 and 9.5 billion PBMCs per donor. To increase sequencing depth and limit assay-specific biases, different laboratories used diverse techniques to prepare libraries and sequence TCR repertoires. Overall study results and their limits: The small number of donors limited the genetic and exposure-history diversity represented. Sampling was limited to blood, and TCR repertoires in tissue likely differ from TCR repertoires in blood. Pairwise subsampling led to the expectation that sequencing depth would affect the degree of clonotype sharing among donors.

TCR CDR3 regions were amplified from genomic DNA by multiplex PCR using the deep immunoSEQ assay. For each cell subset, the extracted genomic DNA was distributed evenly across all wells of several immunoSEQ 96-well plates, and each plate served as one replicate. For unsorted PBMC, each replicate PCR was loaded with approximately 320 ng genomic DNA, equivalent to 25,000 to 35,000 T cell genomes. Genomic DNA from unsorted PBMC was sequenced over ten immunoSEQ deep assay plates. Purified libraries were quantified with a Qubit 3.0 fluorometer, sized on a Bioanalyzer 2100, and re-quantified with the KAPA Library Quantification kit. Every immunoSEQ 96-well plate was sequenced on a separate single-read 150-cycle Illumina NextSeq 550 flow cell. As for the original processing: The immunoSEQ output contained only junctional sequences without quality scores, so filtering could not match that applied to full-length reads. To assign V/J genes and CDR3, sequences were annotated using PyIR, a Python wrapper for IgBLAST v1.9, with IMGT germline references. Any read was removed if the V/J assignment was weak (E-value above 1e-6), the CDR3 was missing, or the read contained stop codons, out-of-frame junctions, or ambiguous translated residues. V3J clonotypes were defined as sequences sharing an identical inferred V gene, J gene, and CDR3 amino acid sequence. To compute the percentage overlap between repertoires, the number of shared unique clonotypes was divided by the size of the smaller repertoire. RTK rarefaction, the Chao1 estimator, and Recon v2.1 estimates of unobserved clonotypes were used to assess repertoire richness. Drawn from immuneACCESS, this table holds only the in-frame rearrangements with V and J called that TCRdb kept. Clones are partly lost; checked studies trace under half to an unresolved V gene and leave the rest unexplained. V and J calls and clone size are those listed in that table; D and trimming were worked out from the DNA. Within this sample are some 500,000 clones, with roughly 85% of them counted one time only. The ten largest clones capture approximately 12% of the sample.

Ends trimmed: V by 5 bases, J by 2 bases; bases unmatched to a gene: 4. The CDR3 sequence holds 15 residues, the cysteine and phenylalanine included. Solely the CDR3 DNA is kept, with 45 bases framed from the first base. Looking up the germline V gene yields CDR1 SGHTA and CDR2 FQGNSA. This sequence was found in a woman aged 40 to 49 in good health. Some clones in this sample may be carry-over from other donors' samples. Sequences were obtained from PBMCs. In this chain, TRBV7-2 is recombined with TRBJ2-1, with 9 junctional bases fitting TRBD2. The bases read TGTGCCAGCAGCCAGACTAGCGGAACCTACAATGAGCAGTTCTTC. Its protein product is CASSQTSGTYNEQFF.